What follows are 3 T cell receptor beta chains derived from one specimen sequenced in a study of OX40 agonist ivuxolimab in advanced cancers. The protocol was immunoSEQ multiplex PCR, while the TCRdb copy is restricted to in-frame clones and leaves out a portion. The data show tens of thousands of clones, approximately 90% seen once. The sample consisted of CD4+ or CD8+ T cells sorted from blood, taken in a trial of the OX40 agonist ivuxolimab. The receptors come from an adult with an advanced solid tumor such as melanoma, head and neck, liver or kidney cancer.

In its sample, this clone was seen once. The rearrangement links TRBV5-1 to TRBJ1-2; TRBD1 aligns across 8 bases. Germline assignment: CDR1 SGHRS and CDR2 YFSETQ. This CDR3 is 15 amino acids long. V was clipped by 4 bases and J by 0 bases; unmatched bases: 5. CDR3 loop: CASSIGTGPNYGYTF. The CDR3 region has the DNA TGCGCCAGCAGCATAGGGACAGGACCTAACTATGGCTACACCTTC.

V and J are TRBV6-1 and TRBJ2-7; either TRBD1 or TRBD2 may fit D (5 bases each). Germline V gene sequence: CDR1 MNHNS, CDR2 SASEGT. V was trimmed by 10 bases and J by 0 bases, leaving 13 bases between them. The CDR3 loop spans 13 amino acids. DNA for the CDR3: TGTGCCACCGGGACGGGGAGCTCCTACGAGCAGTACTTC. Translation: CATGTGSSYEQYF.

The chain recombines TRBV19 with TRBJ2-7, with 9 bases matching TRBD1. This CDR3 is built from 15 residues. The germline gives CDR1 LNHDA, CDR2 SQIVND (reference sequence). The V and J ends lost 4 bases and 6 bases, in that order; junction bases with no gene match: 10. In DNA, the CDR3 is TGTGCCAGTAGTACCCCCGGGACAGGGCGAAGCGAGCAGTACTTC. It translates to CASSTPGTGRSEQYF.